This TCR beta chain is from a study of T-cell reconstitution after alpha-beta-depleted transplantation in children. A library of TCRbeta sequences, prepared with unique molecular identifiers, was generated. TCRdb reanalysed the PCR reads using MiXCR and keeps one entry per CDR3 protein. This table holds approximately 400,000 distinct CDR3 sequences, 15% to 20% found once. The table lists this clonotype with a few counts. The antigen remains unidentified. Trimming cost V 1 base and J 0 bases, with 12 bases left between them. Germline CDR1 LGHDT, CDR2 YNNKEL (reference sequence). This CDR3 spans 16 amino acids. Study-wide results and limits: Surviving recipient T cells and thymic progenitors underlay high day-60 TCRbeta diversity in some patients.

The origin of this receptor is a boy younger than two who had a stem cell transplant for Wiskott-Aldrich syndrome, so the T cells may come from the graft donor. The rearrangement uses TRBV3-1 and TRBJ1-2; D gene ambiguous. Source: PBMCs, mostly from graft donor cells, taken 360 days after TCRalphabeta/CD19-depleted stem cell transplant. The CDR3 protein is CASSQGGLGANYGYTF. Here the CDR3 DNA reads TGTGCCAGCAGCCAAGGGGGTCTAGGAGCTAACTATGGCTACACCTTC. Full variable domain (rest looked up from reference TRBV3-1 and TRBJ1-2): DTAVSQTPKYLVTQMGNDKSIKCEQNLGHDTMYWYKQDSKKFLKIMFSYNNKELIINETVPNRFSPKSPDKAHLNLHINSLELGDSAVYFCASSQGGLGANYGYTFGSGTRLTVV.